This TCR beta chain originates from a study of T cell responses to AZD1222 COVID-19 vaccine. On this clone itself: Its antigen is not identified.

Notes on the study in general: Across the whole spike, CD4 TCRs peaked at regions 160-218 and 743-854.

CDR1 is SGHNT and CDR2 is YYREEE in the germline V gene (reference sequence). V lost 3 bases and J 0 bases, leaving 14 bases between the germline ends. The CDR3 is 16 amino acids. Here immunoSEQ multiplex PCR was the method, and the copy in TCRdb shows in-frame clones only, minus some. The table shows about 55,000 clones, with roughly nine tenths occurring only once. The TCR comes from an adult in good health. Here the sequenced sample was peripheral blood, taken on day 0 of AZD1222 vaccination. The chain links TRBV5-4 to TRBJ2-3; weak D call: TRBD2 (5 bases). DNA of the CDR3: TGTGCCAGCAGCTCCCGCCTTACGGGGAGCACAGATACGCAGTATTTT. It is translated as CASSSRLTGSTDTQYF.